This T cell receptor beta chain was recovered during a study of T cell repertoires in cytomegalovirus infection. Study summary: Based on public TCR beta signatures, there were indications of CMV infection and of a matching HLA type.

Points from the study as a whole: Cumulative public TCR beta family frequency identified CMV carriers with the relevant HLA. The response measured ex vivo was dominated by TCR beta clonotypes (HLA-C-restricted and CMV-specific).

J gave up 4 bases and V 2 bases, and 9 bases lay outside the gene matches. The CDR3 is 17 amino acids. CDR1 MNHNS and CDR2 SASEGT come from the germline V gene. At least ten counts were recorded for this clonotype. Its antigen is not identified. TCRdb fed the reads into MiXCR, producing one record per CDR3 protein. The profile shows 500,000 to 600,000 distinct CDR3 sequences, approximately 15% of them singletons. The sequencing input was CD8+ T cells from PBMCs. This clonotype was obtained from a human donor in good health (CMV status not recorded). Some clones in this sample may be carry-over from other donors' samples. This chain joins TRBV6-1 and TRBJ2-1; TRBD2 aligns across 9 bases. The CDR3 nucleotides are TGTGCCAGCAGTGAAAGGGGCGGGGGGGCCTTATACAATGAGCAGTTCTTC. It encodes CASSERGGGALYNEQFF.